Detailed here is one TCR beta chain. Antigen unknown. Sequencing used immunoSEQ multiplex PCR; TCRdb keeps in-frame clones, though not all of them. This table has 90,000 to 120,000 clones, roughly nine tenths appearing once. This record belongs to a study of T cell responses to AZD1222 COVID-19 vaccine. Across the study: Combined were second doses at about 4 or about 12 weeks.

The study, taken as a whole, reports: Spike-wide coverage was observed for vaccine-associated CD4 TCRs, with dominant responses at 160-218 and 743-854. Baseline seropositivity occurred in only 5 or 6 AZD1222 recipients. Donors were mostly white British, more females; clonal diversity possibly underestimated.

V dropped 4 bases and J dropped 1; count of bases not matched to a gene: 9. Germline V gene lookup returns CDR1 MNHNY and CDR2 SVGAGI (reference sequence). The CDR3 covers 16 residues. This clonotype originated in an adult in good health. This specimen consisted of peripheral blood, obtained on day 0 of AZD1222 vaccination. The chain uses TRBV6-6 and TRBJ1-1; 7 nucleotides match TRBD1. The CDR3 DNA is TGTGCCAGCAGTTCGGCCGACAGGGTAACGAACACTGAAGCTTTCTTT. Translating it yields CASSSADRVTNTEAFF.